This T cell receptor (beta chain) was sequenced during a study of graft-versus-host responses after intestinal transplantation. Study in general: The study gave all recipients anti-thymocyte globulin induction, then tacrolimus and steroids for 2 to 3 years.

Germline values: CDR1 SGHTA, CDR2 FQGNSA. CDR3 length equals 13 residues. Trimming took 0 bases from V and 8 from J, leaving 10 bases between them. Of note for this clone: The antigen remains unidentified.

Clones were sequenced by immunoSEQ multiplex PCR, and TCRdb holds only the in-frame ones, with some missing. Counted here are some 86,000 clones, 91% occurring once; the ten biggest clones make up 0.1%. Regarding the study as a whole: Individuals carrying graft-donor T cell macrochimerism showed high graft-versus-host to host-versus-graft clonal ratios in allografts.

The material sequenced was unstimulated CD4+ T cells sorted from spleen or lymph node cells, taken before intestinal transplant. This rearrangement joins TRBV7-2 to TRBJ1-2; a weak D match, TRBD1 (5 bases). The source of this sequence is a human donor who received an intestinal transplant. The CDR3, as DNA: TGTGCCAGCAGCTTAGCGCGGGGCAGCGGCTACACCTTC. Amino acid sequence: CASSLARGSGYTF. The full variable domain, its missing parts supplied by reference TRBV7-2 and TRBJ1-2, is GAGVSQSPSNKVTEKGKDVELRCDPISGHTALYWYRQSLGQGLEFLIYFQGNSAPDKSGLPSDRFSAERTGGSVSTLTIQRTQQEDSAVYLCASSLARGSGYTFGSGTRLTVV.